The 8 T cell receptor delta chains given below trace back to one sample, sequenced in a study of fetal and pediatric gammadelta thymocytes. TCRdb re-called the reads using CATT. This table has some 730 delta-chain clones, around 20% appearing once. The thymus tissue was fetal, from elective terminations at roughly 14 to 22 weeks estimated gestational age. The specimen was non-Vgamma9Vdelta2 gamma-delta T cells from the thymus. The subset denotes: CD3+gammadeltaTCR+ thymocytes not co-expressing Vgamma9 and Vdelta2. All receptors come from a human fetus.

This clone is large within its sample. A much bigger clone sits one base away, suggesting this may be a read error. This sample also contains other DNA sequences that code for the same CDR3. J is TRDJ1 and V is TRDV2; 10 nucleotides match TRDD3. Germline-derived CDR1 and CDR2 are GEAIGNYY and EKD. The CDR3 totals 14 residues. V trimming: 4 bases; J trimming: 0 bases; junction bases outside the gene matches: 1. In DNA, the CDR3 is TGTGCCTGTGATACTGGGGGATACACCGATAAACTCATCTTT. Translated: CACDTGGYTDKLIF.

Turning to this clone: The likely explanation is a read error, given a far larger clone one base away. No J gene call was made, and the V gene is TRAV29/DV5. Germline CDR1 and CDR2: NSMFDY and ISSIKDK. The length of the CDR3 is 14 residues. The DNA for the CDR3 is TGTGCAGCAAGCGCGTTCCTGTACACCGATAAGCTCATCTTT. Translating gives CAASAFLYTDKLIF.

This clone ranks as large. J is TRDJ1 and V is TRDV1; TRDD3 agrees at 10 bases. There are 16 residues in the CDR3. Trimming at V came to 3 bases and at J to 0 bases, leaving 4 bases not matched to a gene. CDR1 and CDR2 from the germline V gene are TSWWSYY and QGS. The CDR3 region has the DNA TGTGCTCTTGGGGATTGTACTGGGGGATACACCGATAAACTCATCTTT. It specifies CALGDCTGGYTDKLIF.

This chain joins TRDV2 and TRDJ1, with D perhaps TRDD3 (6 bases). As TCRdb names no J gene, one was assigned here on the basis of a DNA match to germline. The CDR3 loop spans 17 amino acids. V gave up 0 bases and J gave up 0 bases, with 16 bases separating them. CDR1 is GEAIGNYY and CDR2 is EKD in the germline V gene. The CDR3 region is CACDTEGDGINTDKLIF. The CDR3 nucleotides read TGTGCCTGTGACACCGAGGGGGACGGAATTAACACCGATAAACTCATCTTT.

By share, this clone ranks as large. The chain couples TRDV1 to TRDJ1, with TRDD3 matching over 8 bases. After removal of 2 bases from V and 0 bases from J, the junction contained 8 bases not matched to a gene. Germline lookup yields CDR1 TSWWSYY and CDR2 QGS. The CDR3 covers 17 residues. The CDR3 DNA sequence: TGTGCTCTTGGGGAATCCTTTCTGGGGGACTACACCGATAAACTCATCTTT. Translating gives CALGESFLGDYTDKLIF.

As concerns this clone: With a far larger clone one base away, a read error is the likely cause. Other nucleotide sequences from this sample produce the same CDR3. This sequence joins TRDV1 and TRDJ3; 9 bases map to TRDD3. The germline CDR1 and CDR2 sequences are TSWWSYY and QGS. The CDR3 is 18 amino acids. The CDR3 region is CALGELGESSWDTRQMFF. The CDR3 bases are TGCGCTCTTGGGGAACTGGGGGAGAGCTCCTGGGACACCCGACAGATGTTTTTC.

This clone is classed as large (0.1 to 1%). V gene TRDV2 combines with J gene TRDJ2; the match to TRDD3 covers 11 bases. V was pared by 2 bases and J by 2 bases, with 6 bases of the junction left unmatched. Germline values: CDR1 GEAIGNYY, CDR2 EKD. The CDR3 has 17 residues. The CDR3 loop reads CACDNWGIEHLTAQLFF. For the CDR3, the DNA is TGTGCCTGTGACAACTGGGGGATAGAGCACTTGACAGCACAACTCTTCTTT.

In its sample, this clone ranks as large. V is TRDV3 and J is TRDJ1; 7 bases are shared with TRDD3. V lost 4 bases and J lost 0; bases outside the gene matches: 2. CDR3 length equals 12 residues. Germline V gene lookup returns CDR1 TVYSNPD and CDR2 GDNSRS (reference sequence). The CDR3 here is CASGGYTDKLIF. The CDR3 nucleotides are TGTGCCTCTGGGGGGTACACCGATAAACTCATCTTT.